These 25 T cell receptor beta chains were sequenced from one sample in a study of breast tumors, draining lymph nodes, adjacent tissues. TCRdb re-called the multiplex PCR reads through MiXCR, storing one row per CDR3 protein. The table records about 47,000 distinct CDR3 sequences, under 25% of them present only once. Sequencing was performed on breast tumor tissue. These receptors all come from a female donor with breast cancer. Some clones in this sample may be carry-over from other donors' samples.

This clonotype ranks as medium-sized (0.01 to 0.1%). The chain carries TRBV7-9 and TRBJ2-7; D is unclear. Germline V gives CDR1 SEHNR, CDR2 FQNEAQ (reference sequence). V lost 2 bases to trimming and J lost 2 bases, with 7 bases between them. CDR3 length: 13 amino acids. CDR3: CASSLPATYEQYF. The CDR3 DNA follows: TGTGCCAGCAGCTTACCAGCCACCTACGAGCAGTACTTC.

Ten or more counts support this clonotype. CDR3 loop: CASSYSIGQFPGNTIYF. Here the CDR3 DNA reads TGTGCCAGCAGTTACTCGATTGGACAGTTCCCTGGAAACACCATATATTTT. The chain uses TRBV6-5 and TRBJ1-3; D is possibly TRBD1 (6 bases). V lost 0 bases, J lost 2 bases, and 14 bases lay in between. The CDR3 spans 17 residues. Germline CDR1 reads MNHEY; CDR2 reads SVGAGI.

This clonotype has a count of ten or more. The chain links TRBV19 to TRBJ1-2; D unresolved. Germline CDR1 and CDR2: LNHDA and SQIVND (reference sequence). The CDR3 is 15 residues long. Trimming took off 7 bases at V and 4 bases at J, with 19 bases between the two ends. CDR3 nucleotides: TGTGCCAGTACGATAATAGGGCGATACTCCTATGGCTACACCTTC. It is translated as CASTIIGRYSYGYTF.

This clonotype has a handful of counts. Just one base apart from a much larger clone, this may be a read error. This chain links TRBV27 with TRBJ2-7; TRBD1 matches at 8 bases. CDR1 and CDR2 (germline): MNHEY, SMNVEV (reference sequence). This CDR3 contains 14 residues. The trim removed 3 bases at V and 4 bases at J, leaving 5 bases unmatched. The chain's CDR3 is CASSFRDRRYEQYF. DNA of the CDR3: TGTGCCAGCAGTTTCCGGGACAGGCGGTACGAGCAGTACTTC.

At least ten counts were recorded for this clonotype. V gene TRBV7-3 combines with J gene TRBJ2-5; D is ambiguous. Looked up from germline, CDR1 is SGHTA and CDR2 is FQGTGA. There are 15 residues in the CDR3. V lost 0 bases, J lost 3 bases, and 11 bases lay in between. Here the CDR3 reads CASSLTSRAEETQYF. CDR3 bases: TGTGCCAGCAGCTTAACTAGCCGCGCTGAAGAGACCCAGTACTTC.

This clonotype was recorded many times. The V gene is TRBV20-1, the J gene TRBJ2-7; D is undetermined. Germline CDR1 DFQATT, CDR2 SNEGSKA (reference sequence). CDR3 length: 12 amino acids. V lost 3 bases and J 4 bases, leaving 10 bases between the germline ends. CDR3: CSASASNYEQYF. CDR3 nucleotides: TGCAGTGCTAGCGCCAGTAATTACGAGCAGTACTTC.

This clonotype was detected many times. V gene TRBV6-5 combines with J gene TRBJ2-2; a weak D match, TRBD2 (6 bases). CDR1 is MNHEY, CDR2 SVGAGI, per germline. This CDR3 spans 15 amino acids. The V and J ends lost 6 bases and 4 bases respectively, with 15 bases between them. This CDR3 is CASSLWTTPTGELFF. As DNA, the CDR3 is TGTGCCAGCAGCCTCTGGACTACCCCCACCGGGGAGCTGTTTTTT.

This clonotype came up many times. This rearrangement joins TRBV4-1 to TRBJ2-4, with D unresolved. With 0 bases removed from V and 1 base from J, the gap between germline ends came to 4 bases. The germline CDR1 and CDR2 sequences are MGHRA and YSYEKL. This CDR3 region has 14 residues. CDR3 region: CASSQDRAKNIQYF. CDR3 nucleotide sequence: TGCGCCAGCAGCCAAGACAGGGCCAAAAACATTCAGTACTTC.

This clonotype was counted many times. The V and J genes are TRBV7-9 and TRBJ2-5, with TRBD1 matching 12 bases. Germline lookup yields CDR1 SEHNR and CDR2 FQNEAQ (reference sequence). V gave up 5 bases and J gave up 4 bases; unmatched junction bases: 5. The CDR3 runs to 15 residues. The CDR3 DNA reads TGTGCCAGCAGCCCGGGACAGGGGGCGGGAGAGACCCAGTACTTC. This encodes CASSPGQGAGETQYF.

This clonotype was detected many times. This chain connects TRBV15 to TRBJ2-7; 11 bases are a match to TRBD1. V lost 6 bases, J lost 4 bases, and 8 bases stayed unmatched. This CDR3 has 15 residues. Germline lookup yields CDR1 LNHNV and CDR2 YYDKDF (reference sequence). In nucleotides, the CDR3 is TGTGCCACCAGTAGGGGACAGGGGGTTGTTTACGAGCAGTACTTC. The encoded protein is CATSRGQGVVYEQYF.

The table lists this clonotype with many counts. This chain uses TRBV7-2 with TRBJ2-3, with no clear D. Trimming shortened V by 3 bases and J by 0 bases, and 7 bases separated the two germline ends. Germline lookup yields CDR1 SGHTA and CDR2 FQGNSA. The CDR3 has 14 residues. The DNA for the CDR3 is TGTGCCAGCAGCTTCTCCTACAGCACAGATACGCAGTATTTT. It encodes CASSFSYSTDTQYF. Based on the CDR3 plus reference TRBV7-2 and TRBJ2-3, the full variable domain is GAGVSQSPSNKVTEKGKDVELRCDPISGHTALYWYRQSLGQGLEFLIYFQGNSAPDKSGLPSDRFSAERTGGSVSTLTIQRTQQEDSAVYLCASSFSYSTDTQYFGPGTRLTVL.

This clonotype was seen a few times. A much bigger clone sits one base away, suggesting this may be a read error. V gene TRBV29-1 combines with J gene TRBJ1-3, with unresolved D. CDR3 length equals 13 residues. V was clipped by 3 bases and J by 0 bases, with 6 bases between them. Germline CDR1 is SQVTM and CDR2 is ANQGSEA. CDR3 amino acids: CSVEPSSGNTIYF. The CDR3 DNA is TGCAGCGTTGAGCCGAGCTCTGGAAACACCATATATTTT. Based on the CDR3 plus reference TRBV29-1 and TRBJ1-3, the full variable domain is SAVISQKPSRDICQRGTSLTIQCQVDSQVTMMFWYRQQPGQSLTLIATANQGSEATYESGFVIDKFPISRPNLTFSTLTVSNMSPEDSSIYLCSVEPSSGNTIYFGEGSWLTVV.

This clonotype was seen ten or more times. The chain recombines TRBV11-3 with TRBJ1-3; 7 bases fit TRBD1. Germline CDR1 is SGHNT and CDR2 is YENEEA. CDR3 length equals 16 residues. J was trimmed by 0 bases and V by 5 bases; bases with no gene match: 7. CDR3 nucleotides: TGTGCCAGCAGCGGGCGGGACAGCTACTCTGGAAACACCATATATTTT. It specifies CASSGRDSYSGNTIYF.

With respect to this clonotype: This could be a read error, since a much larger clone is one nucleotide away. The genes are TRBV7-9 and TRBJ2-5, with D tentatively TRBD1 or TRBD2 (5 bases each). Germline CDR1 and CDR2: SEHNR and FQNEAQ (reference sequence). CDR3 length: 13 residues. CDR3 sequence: CASSPTSIGTRYF. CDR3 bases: TGTGCCAGCAGCCCTACTAGTATAGGGACCCGGTACTTC.

The CDR3: CASSWPEQFF. The CDR3 DNA reads as TGTGCCAGCAGCTGGCCAGAGCAGTTCTTC. The gene calls are TRBV6-2 or TRBV6-3 and TRBJ2-1; D ambiguous. This CDR3 is built from 10 residues. The V gene's germline CDR1 is MNHEY and CDR2 SVGEGT. Trimming pared 6 bases from V and 10 bases from J, leaving 7 bases between.

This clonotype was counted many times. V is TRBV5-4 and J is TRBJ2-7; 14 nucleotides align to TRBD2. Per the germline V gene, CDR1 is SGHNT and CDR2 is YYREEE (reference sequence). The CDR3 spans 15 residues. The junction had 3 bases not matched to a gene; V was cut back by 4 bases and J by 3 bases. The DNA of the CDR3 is TGTGCCAGCAGCGGAGGGACTAGCGGGGGCTACGAGCAGTACTTC. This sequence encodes CASSGGTSGGYEQYF.

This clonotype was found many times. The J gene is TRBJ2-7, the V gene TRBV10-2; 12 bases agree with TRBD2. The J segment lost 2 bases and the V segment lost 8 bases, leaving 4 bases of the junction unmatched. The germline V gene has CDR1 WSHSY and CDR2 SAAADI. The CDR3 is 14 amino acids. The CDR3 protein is CASRGLAGPYEQYF. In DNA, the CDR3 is TGCGCCAGCCGTGGACTAGCGGGACCCTACGAGCAGTACTTC.

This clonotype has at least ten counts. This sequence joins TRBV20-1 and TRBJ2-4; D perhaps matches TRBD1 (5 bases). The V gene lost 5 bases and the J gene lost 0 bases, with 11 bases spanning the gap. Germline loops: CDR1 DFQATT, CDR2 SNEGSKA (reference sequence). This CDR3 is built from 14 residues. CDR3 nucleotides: TGCAGTGCTGTCGACAGTTTAGCCAAAAACATTCAGTACTTC. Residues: CSAVDSLAKNIQYF.

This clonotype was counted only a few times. The CDR3 sequence is CASSMDRGNQPQHF. The CDR3 bases are TGTGCCAGCAGTATGGACAGGGGGAATCAGCCCCAGCATTTT. J is TRBJ1-5 and V is TRBV27; TRBD1 matches 10 bases. The CDR3 is made up of 14 amino acids. Germline V lookup: CDR1 MNHEY, CDR2 SMNVEV (reference sequence). Trimming cost V 5 bases and J 4 bases; bases outside gene matches: 2.

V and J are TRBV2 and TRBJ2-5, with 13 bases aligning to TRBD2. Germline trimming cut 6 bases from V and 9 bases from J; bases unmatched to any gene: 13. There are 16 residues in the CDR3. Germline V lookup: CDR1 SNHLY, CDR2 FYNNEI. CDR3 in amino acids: CASRETSGRAWEAQYF. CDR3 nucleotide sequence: TGTGCCAGCAGGGAAACTAGCGGGAGGGCCTGGGAGGCCCAGTACTTC.

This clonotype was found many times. CDR3 in DNA: TGCGCCAGCAGCCCGACGTGGGGGGAAGAGACCCAGTACTTC. Translating gives CASSPTWGEETQYF. The chain is built from TRBV4-1 and TRBJ2-5; possibly TRBD2 for D (6 bases). V lost 4 bases, J lost 3 bases, and 12 bases lay in between. This CDR3 is built from 14 residues. Germline CDR1 is MGHRA and CDR2 is YSYEKL.

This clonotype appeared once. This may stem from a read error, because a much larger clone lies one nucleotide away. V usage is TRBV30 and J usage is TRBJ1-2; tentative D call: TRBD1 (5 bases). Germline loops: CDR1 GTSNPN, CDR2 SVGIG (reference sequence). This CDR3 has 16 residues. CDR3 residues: CAWRLKGTAGGYGYSF. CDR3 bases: TGTGCCTGGAGATTAAAGGGGACCGCCGGTGGTTATGGCTACTCCTTC. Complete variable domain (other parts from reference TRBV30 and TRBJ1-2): SQTIHQWPATLVQPVGSPLSLECTVEGTSNPNLYWYRQAAGRGLQLLFYSVGIGQISSEVPQNLSASRPQDRQFILSSKKLLLSDSGFYLCAWRLKGTAGGYGYSFGSGTRLTVV.

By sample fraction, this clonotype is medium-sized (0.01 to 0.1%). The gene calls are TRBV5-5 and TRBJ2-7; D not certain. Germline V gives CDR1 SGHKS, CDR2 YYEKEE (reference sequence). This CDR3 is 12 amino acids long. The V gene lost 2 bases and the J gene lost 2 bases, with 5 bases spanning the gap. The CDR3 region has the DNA TGTGCCAGCAGCTTCGCAGCCTACGAGCAGTACTTC. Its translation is CASSFAAYEQYF.

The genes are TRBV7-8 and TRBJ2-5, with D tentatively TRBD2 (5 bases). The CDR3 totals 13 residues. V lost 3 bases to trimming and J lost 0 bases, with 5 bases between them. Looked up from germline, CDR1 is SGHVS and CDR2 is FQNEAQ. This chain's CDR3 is CASSFGNQETQYF. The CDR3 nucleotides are TGTGCCAGCAGCTTCGGGAACCAAGAGACCCAGTACTTC. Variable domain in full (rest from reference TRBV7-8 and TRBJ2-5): GAGVSQSPRYKVAKRGQDVALRCDPISGHVSLFWYQQALGQGPEFLTYFQNEAQLDKSGLPSDRFFAERPEGSVSTLKIQRTQQEDSAVYLCASSFGNQETQYFGPGTRLLVL.

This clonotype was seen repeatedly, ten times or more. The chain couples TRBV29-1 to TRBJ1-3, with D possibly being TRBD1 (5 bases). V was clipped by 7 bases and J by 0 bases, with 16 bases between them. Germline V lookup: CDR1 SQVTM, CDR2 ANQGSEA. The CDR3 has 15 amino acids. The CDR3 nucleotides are TGCAGCGCTGTTTGGGACTGGACCTCTGGAAACACCATATATTTT. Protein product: CSAVWDWTSGNTIYF.